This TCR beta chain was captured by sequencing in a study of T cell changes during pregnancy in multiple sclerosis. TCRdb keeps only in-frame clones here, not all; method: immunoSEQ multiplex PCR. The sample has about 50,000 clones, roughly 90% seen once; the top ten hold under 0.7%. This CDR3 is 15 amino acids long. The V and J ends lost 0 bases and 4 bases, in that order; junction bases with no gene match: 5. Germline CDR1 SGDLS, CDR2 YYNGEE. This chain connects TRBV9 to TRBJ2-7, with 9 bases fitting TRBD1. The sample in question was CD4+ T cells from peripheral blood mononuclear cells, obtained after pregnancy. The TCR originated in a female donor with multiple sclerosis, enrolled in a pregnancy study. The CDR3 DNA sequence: TGTGCCAGCAGCGTAGCGGGACAGGGTTTTTACGAGCAGTACTTC. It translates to CASSVAGQGFYEQYF.